The 29 T cell receptor beta chains in this list originate from one sample, sequenced in a study of blood T cell repertoires in COVID-19. The data were produced by immunoSEQ multiplex PCR, yet TCRdb's version contains in-frame clones alone and is incomplete. The data contain tens of thousands of clones, more than 65% of them singletons. The sample taken for sequencing was peripheral blood. The receptors stem from a woman aged 55-69 years with acute or convalescent COVID-19.

This rearrangement joins TRBV7-3 to TRBJ2-5; D remains ambiguous. The V and J ends lost 8 bases and 1 base respectively, with 11 bases between them. The germline V gene has CDR1 SGHTA and CDR2 FQGTGA. The CDR3 runs to 13 residues. CDR3 bases: TGTGCCAGCTCGCGGAGTTCCCAAGAGACCCAGTACTTC. As protein: CASSRSSQETQYF.

This rearrangement joins TRBV5-8 to TRBJ2-3, with TRBD2 matching over 8 bases. Trimming took 5 bases from V and 4 from J; bases not matched to a gene: 6. The CDR3 has 14 amino acids. The germline CDR1 and CDR2 sequences are SGHTS and YDEGEE. The CDR3 loop is CASRRGAGADTQYF. The DNA for the CDR3 is TGTGCCAGCAGGCGGGGGGCCGGGGCAGATACGCAGTATTTT.

The chain recombines TRBV6-4 with TRBJ1-2, with 10 bases identical to TRBD1. Germline V gene lookup returns CDR1 MRHNA and CDR2 SNTAGT. Trimming cost V 11 bases and J 8 bases; bases outside gene matches: 14. The CDR3 runs to 14 residues. In DNA form, the CDR3 reads TGTGCCCGTCCCGGACAGGGGGTTGTCTACGGCTACACCTTC. It codes for CARPGQGVVYGYTF.

The chain links TRBV14 to TRBJ2-7; D remains ambiguous. The CDR3 covers 14 residues. The ends were cut back, 3 bases at V and 2 bases at J, with 11 bases in the middle. Germline V gene data show CDR1 as SGHDN and CDR2 as FVKESK. CDR3 residues: CASSHPLSAYEQYF. The CDR3 region has the DNA TGTGCCAGCAGCCATCCCCTGAGCGCCTACGAGCAGTACTTC. Together with reference TRBV14 and TRBJ2-7, the CDR3 gives the full variable domain: EAGVTQFPSHSVIEKGQTVTLRCDPISGHDNLYWYRRVMGKEIKFLLHFVKESKQDESGMPNNRFLAERTGGTYSTLKVQPAELEDSGVYFCASSHPLSAYEQYFGPGTRLTVT.

The chain carries TRBV7-8 and TRBJ1-6, with a possible D match to TRBD1 (5 bases). This CDR3 region has 14 residues. Germline CDR1 and CDR2: SGHVS and FQNEAQ. The V end lost 1 base, the J end lost 9 bases, and 10 bases lay between the germline ends. CDR3 residues: CASSLEQDGSPLHF. In DNA form, the CDR3 reads TGTGCCAGCAGCTTAGAACAGGACGGTTCACCCCTCCACTTT.

This chain connects TRBV6-5 to TRBJ1-1; D uncertain. The CDR3 extends over 14 amino acids. Trimming took 0 bases from V and 1 from J, leaving 6 bases between them. Germline V gene sequence: CDR1 MNHEY, CDR2 SVGAGI. The CDR3 bases are TGTGCCAGCAGTTACTCCGGAGGGAACACTGAAGCTTTCTTT. Translating it yields CASSYSGGNTEAFF.

V is TRBV13 and J is TRBJ1-3, with D possibly matching TRBD1 (6 bases). The CDR3 totals 14 residues. Trimming cost V 7 bases and J 4 bases, with 14 bases left between them. Germline CDR1 and CDR2: PRHDT and FYEKMQ (reference sequence). As DNA, the CDR3 is TGTGCCAGCAAGGCAGGGGTAACGGGAAACACCATATATTTT. This sequence encodes CASKAGVTGNTIYF.

A note on this clone: Other DNA sequences within the sample encode an identical CDR3. The chain recombines TRBV7-2 with TRBJ2-7; 8 nucleotides align to TRBD2. CDR3 size: 15 residues. After removal of 1 base from V and 1 base from J, the junction contained 3 bases not matched to a gene. In germline, CDR1 is SGHTA, CDR2 FQGNSA. CDR3 coding DNA: TGTGCCAGCAGCTTAGTAGCGGGGATTTCCTACGAGCAGTACTTC. Translated, it gives CASSLVAGISYEQYF.

The chain is built from TRBV10-1 and TRBJ2-2; weak D call: TRBD2 (5 bases). Germline loops: CDR1 WNHNN, CDR2 SYGVQD (reference sequence). The germline V and J ends were trimmed by 7 bases and 6 bases, with 15 bases remaining between them. This CDR3 is 14 amino acids long. The CDR3 nucleotides read TGCGCCAGCACCCGGGAAGCAGGATCCGGGGAGCTGTTTTTT. This sequence encodes CASTREAGSGELFF.

The chain joins TRBV19 to TRBJ1-3; D unclear. Germline assignment: CDR1 LNHDA and CDR2 SQIVND (reference sequence). The CDR3 has 17 amino acids. The V end lost 3 bases, the J end lost 0 bases, and 15 bases lay between the germline ends. DNA of the CDR3: TGTGCCAGTAGTATTGGCCCCACAAGGAGCTCTGGAAACACCATATATTTT. Amino acids: CASSIGPTRSSGNTIYF.

This clone was counted only a few times. The chain recombines TRBV6-5 with TRBJ2-3, with 8 bases aligning to TRBD2. CDR1 MNHEY and CDR2 SVGAGI come from the germline V gene. V dropped 5 bases and J dropped 2; count of bases not matched to a gene: 3. CDR3 length: 14 amino acids. The CDR3 DNA reads as TGTGCCAGCAGTCTGCGGGGGGTCACAGATACGCAGTATTTT. This codes for CASSLRGVTDTQYF.

This sequence joins TRBV4-1 and TRBJ2-2, with TRBD2 matching 7 bases. Trimming took 0 bases from V and 7 from J; bases not matched to a gene: 8. Germline-derived CDR1 and CDR2 are MGHRA and YSYEKL. The CDR3 sequence is 16 residues long. This CDR3 reads CASSQDSGGSGGELFF. The DNA of the CDR3 is TGCGCCAGCAGCCAAGATTCCGGGGGGAGCGGCGGGGAGCTGTTTTTT.

This chain uses TRBV6-2 or TRBV6-3 with TRBJ2-1; 12 bases agree with TRBD2. The CDR3 covers 17 residues. Germline-derived CDR1 and CDR2 are MNHEY and SVGEGT. Germline trimming cut 0 bases from V and 4 bases from J; bases unmatched to any gene: 4. The CDR3 nucleotides are TGTGCCAGCAGTTACTCATCCGGACTAGCGGGGTACAATGAGCAGTTCTTC. It encodes CASSYSSGLAGYNEQFF.

The chain has TRBV5-3 and TRBJ1-6, with 7 bases fitting TRBD1. TRBV5-3 is an ORF, and what it does is uncertain. The CDR3 totals 17 residues. Trimming cost V 5 bases and J 0 bases; bases outside gene matches: 8. CDR3 sequence: CARSPSRDSSYNSPLHF. Written as DNA, the CDR3 is TGTGCCAGAAGTCCCAGCCGGGACAGCTCCTATAATTCACCCCTCCACTTT.

This clone was seen a handful of times. The chain combines TRBV10-2 with TRBJ2-1, with 8 bases aligning to TRBD2. With 8 bases clipped from V and 8 bases from J, the junction kept 11 bases outside the gene matches. This CDR3 contains 14 residues. CDR1 WSHSY and CDR2 SAAADI come from the germline V gene. As DNA, the CDR3 is TGCGCCAGCCAAAGTTCGGGAGGGAACGATGAGCAGTTCTTC. As protein: CASQSSGGNDEQFF.

The rearrangement uses TRBV29-1 and TRBJ2-3, with D maybe TRBD2 (6 bases). Germline values: CDR1 SQVTM, CDR2 ANQGSEA. V was shortened by 7 bases and J by 6 bases, with 20 bases between the two germline ends. This CDR3 spans 14 amino acids. The CDR3 region is CSGLRDSFQDTQYF. In DNA form, the CDR3 reads TGCAGCGGTCTCCGGGACTCCTTTCAGGATACGCAGTATTTT.

The rearrangement uses TRBV13 and TRBJ2-5; tentatively, D is TRBD1 (6 bases). Germline V gene data show CDR1 as PRHDT and CDR2 as FYEKMQ (reference sequence). Trimming removed 3 bases at V and 3 bases at J, with 14 bases between. The CDR3 extends over 15 amino acids. CDR3 in DNA: TGTGCCAGCAGCTTTGGTACGGACAGAGAAGAGACCCAGTACTTC. As protein: CASSFGTDREETQYF.

The chain carries TRBV5-5 and TRBJ2-2; 7 nucleotides match TRBD2. The ends lost 4 bases at V and 4 bases at J; junction bases unmatched: 7. Germline V gene lookup returns CDR1 SGHKS and CDR2 YYEKEE (reference sequence). The CDR3 totals 15 residues. The CDR3 bases are TGTGCCAGCAGCCATGGAACGGGGGGCACCGGGGAGCTGTTTTTT. Translation: CASSHGTGGTGELFF. Complete variable domain (other parts from reference TRBV5-5 and TRBJ2-2): DAGVTQSPTHLIKTRGQQVTLRCSPISGHKSVSWYQQVLGQGPQFIFQYYEKEERGRGNFPDRFSARQFPNYSSELNVNALLLGDSALYLCASSHGTGGTGELFFGEGSRLTVL.

In its sample, this clone was seen once. The chain is built from TRBV5-1 and TRBJ2-3; 8 bases agree with TRBD2. V shed 3 bases, J shed 5 bases, and the junction held 11 bases outside the gene matches. This CDR3 has 16 residues. The germline CDR1 and CDR2 sequences are SGHRS and YFSETQ. CDR3 amino acids: CASSSPVAGGRDTQYF. The CDR3 bases are TGCGCCAGCAGCTCCCCCGTGGCGGGGGGCAGAGATACGCAGTATTTT.

The chain couples TRBV3-1 (or the pseudogene TRBV3-2) to TRBJ2-3, with 10 bases that match TRBD2. Germline V gives CDR1 LGHDT, CDR2 YNNKEL (reference sequence). The CDR3 totals 16 residues. Germline trimming cut 2 bases from V and 3 bases from J; bases unmatched to any gene: 5. DNA for the CDR3: TGTGCCAGCAGCCAAAGAAGCGGGGGGGGTACAGATACGCAGTATTTT. This sequence encodes CASSQRSGGGTDTQYF.

The chain uses TRBV5-4 and TRBJ1-2; unclear D gene. V lost 4 bases and J 6 bases, leaving 19 bases between the germline ends. The CDR3 spans 15 residues. Germline-derived CDR1 and CDR2 are SGHNT and YYREEE (reference sequence). The CDR3 here is CASSLDGEIWDGYTF. The DNA for the CDR3 is TGTGCCAGCAGCCTGGACGGAGAGATTTGGGATGGCTACACCTTC.

This clone was found a few times. The chain links TRBV9 to TRBJ2-7; 7 bases match TRBD1. This CDR3 is 12 amino acids long. With V trimmed by 8 bases and J by 4 bases, 6 bases remained unmatched. The germline gives CDR1 SGDLS, CDR2 YYNGEE. The CDR3 region is CARSGQLYEQYF. CDR3 DNA sequence: TGTGCCAGGTCGGGACAGTTATACGAGCAGTACTTC.

This clone has a handful of counts. CDR3 loop: CASSVRQGETNYGYTF. The CDR3 DNA follows: TGTGCCAGCAGCGTCCGACAGGGGGAGACGAACTATGGCTACACCTTC. The genes are TRBV21-1 and TRBJ1-2; whether TRBD1, the table's D call, matches the DNA was not checked. TRBV21-1 is tagged as a pseudogene. The CDR3 is made up of 16 amino acids.

The J gene is TRBJ1-1, the V gene TRBV18; D gene ambiguous. The CDR3 spans 14 residues. V lost 0 bases, J lost 1 base, and 6 bases lay in between. The germline V gene encodes CDR1 KGHSH and CDR2 LQKENI. CDR3 in amino acids: CASSPPNTNTEAFF. In DNA form, the CDR3 reads TGTGCCAGCTCACCACCCAACACGAACACTGAAGCTTTCTTT.

The V and J genes are TRBV14 and TRBJ2-1; 11 bases match TRBD2. J gave up 5 bases and V 3 bases, and 3 bases lay outside the gene matches. Germline V gives CDR1 SGHDN, CDR2 FVKESK. CDR3 size: 15 residues. For the CDR3, the DNA is TGTGCCAGCAGCCAGCAGGGACTAGCGGACAATGAGCAGTTCTTC. It codes for CASSQQGLADNEQFF.

In its sample, this clone was seen a few times. The chain employs TRBV5-1 and TRBJ1-5; D remains unclear. With 0 bases removed from V and 7 bases from J, the gap between germline ends came to 11 bases. Germline CDR1 reads SGHRS; CDR2 reads YFSETQ. The CDR3 totals 14 residues. CDR3 DNA: TGCGCCAGCAGCTTGGGAGGGCGAGGGCAGCCCCAGCATTTT. Its translation is CASSLGGRGQPQHF.

This chain connects TRBV7-9 to TRBJ2-7; 10 bases are a match to TRBD2. With 3 bases clipped from V and 7 bases from J, the junction kept 9 bases outside the gene matches. Germline-derived CDR1 and CDR2 are SEHNR and FQNEAQ (reference sequence). The CDR3 consists of 15 residues. The CDR3 DNA sequence: TGTGCCAGCAGCTTGCCCCTAGCGGGGGCAGATGAGCAGTACTTC. Protein product: CASSLPLAGADEQYF.

The V call is TRBV4-1, the J call TRBJ2-7, with D perhaps TRBD2 (5 bases). The V and J ends lost 2 bases and 5 bases respectively, with 22 bases between them. The CDR3 length is 17 residues. The germline CDR1 and CDR2 sequences are MGHRA and YSYEKL. The CDR3 sequence: CASSQLLLREVKNEQYF. DNA for the CDR3: TGCGCCAGCAGCCAACTTCTTCTTCGGGAAGTGAAGAACGAGCAGTACTTC.

The rearrangement joins TRBV19 to TRBJ1-3, with D tentatively TRBD1 (6 bases). The CDR3 runs 14 residues. Trimming left V 6 bases short and J 0 bases short, with 9 bases between. Germline assignment: CDR1 LNHDA and CDR2 SQIVND (reference sequence). CDR3 DNA sequence: TGTGCCAGTAGCAGGGGCCTCTCTGGAAACACCATATATTTT. Protein sequence: CASSRGLSGNTIYF.